Each of the 7 T cell receptor beta chains below was sequenced from the same sample in a study of blood T cells in healthy people across ages. Sample-barcoded 5' priming and a J-beta primer mix drove a second PCR of roughly 7 to 11 cycles. MiXCR was run by TCRdb on the 5' RACE reads, yielding one entry per CDR3 protein. This table has fewer than 1 million distinct CDR3 sequences, 44% appearing once. Sequenced: blood. These receptor sequences come from a man in his fifties or sixties in good health.

The rearrangement uses TRBV27 and TRBJ1-5; the D is unclear. V lost 4 bases and J lost 0, with 10 bases in between. The CDR3 spans 15 residues. The germline CDR1 and CDR2 sequences are MNHEY and SMNVEV (reference sequence). In nucleotides, the CDR3 is TGTGCCAGCAGTTCAAAACAGTATAGCAATCAGCCCCAGCATTTT. This encodes CASSSKQYSNQPQHF.

This sequence joins TRBV4-3 and TRBJ1-5, with no clear D. V was trimmed by 2 bases and J by 5 bases, leaving 16 bases between them. Germline V gene sequence: CDR1 LGHNA, CDR2 YSLEER. The CDR3 has 16 residues. The chain's CDR3 is CASSQTADGSHQPQHF. The CDR3 coding sequence is TGCGCCAGCAGCCAAACGGCCGACGGCTCGCATCAGCCCCAGCATTTT.

This chain joins TRBV6-2 or TRBV6-3 and TRBJ2-4; D perhaps matches TRBD1 (5 bases). Germline V gene sequence: CDR1 MNHEY, CDR2 SVGEGT. The length of the CDR3 is 14 residues. V lost 2 bases, J lost 7 bases, and 12 bases lay in between. CDR3 protein: CASSYGAAGNIQYF. The CDR3 DNA reads as TGTGCCAGCAGTTACGGGGCGGCCGGCAACATTCAGTACTTC.

V is TRBV20-1 and J is TRBJ2-3, with 11 bases identical to TRBD2. From germline, CDR1 is DFQATT and CDR2 SNEGSKA (reference sequence). V was clipped by 6 bases and J by 0 bases; unmatched bases: 8. The CDR3 contains 16 residues. The CDR3 reads CSARLAGLSSTDTQYF. Here the CDR3 DNA reads TGCAGTGCCCGACTAGCGGGGCTATCTAGCACAGATACGCAGTATTTT.

The gene calls are TRBV6-2 or TRBV6-3 and TRBJ2-7; no clear D gene. Per germline, CDR1 MNHEY and CDR2 SVGEGT. This CDR3 is 14 amino acids long. In DNA form, the CDR3 reads TGTCCAAGCAGCCGCGGTACAGCGTCCTACGAGCAGTACTTC. Translating gives CPSSRGTASYEQYF.

This clonotype was detected a few times. The chain uses TRBV20-1 and TRBJ2-1, with 7 bases identical to TRBD2. The CDR3 is 15 residues long. CDR1 and CDR2 (germline): DFQATT, SNEGSKA (reference sequence). V was pared by 3 bases and J by 6 bases, with 11 bases of the junction left unmatched. This CDR3 is CSASHPARGGNEQFF. In DNA, the CDR3 is TGCAGTGCTAGTCACCCAGCCCGCGGGGGCAATGAGCAGTTCTTC.

This clonotype was detected only a few times. The V and J genes are TRBV3-1 and TRBJ1-2; D gene uncertain. The CDR3 runs to 15 residues. Germline CDR1 LGHDT, CDR2 YNNKEL (reference sequence). V shed 1 base and J shed 4 bases, with 13 bases lying between them. DNA of the CDR3: TGTGCCAGCAGCCAAGGTCGTGGTAGAACCTATGGCTACACCTTC. As protein: CASSQGRGRTYGYTF.